Here is one T cell receptor (beta chain) with its context. This clonotype was found many times. The antigen it recognizes is unknown. Base quality data are lacking; no much larger clone is found one base away. The data belong to a study of early T cells in non-severe SARS-CoV-2 infection (dated by TCRdb to the early 2020s). General notes on the study: Because TCR sequencing was done on bulk RNA from unsorted whole blood, the alpha and beta chains could not be paired. Points the paper makes about the study in general: VDJdb matching was skewed toward anti-spike CD8 responses, so virus-specific expansions were likely underestimated and private and CD4 specificities were missed.

Receptor libraries were prepared by 5' RACE. These reads were obtained on a NextSeq 500. In the TCR library protocol, unique molecular identifiers were attached to individual cDNA molecules to correct for PCR bias and sequencing error. Both TCR alpha and beta chains were sequenced, and tight co-correlation was observed between alpha and beta sequence abundances in each sample. On the study's bioinformatics: V gene, J gene and CDR3 annotation of TCR sequences was performed with Decombinator V4. Expanded TCRs were defined as changing significantly between any two time points under a Poisson model with p below 0.0001. Abundances of TCRs were expressed as counts per million after normalisation to the total number of TCRs sequenced in each sample. TRAV1-2 paired with TRAJ12, TRAJ20 or TRAJ33 defined MAIT TCRs, while TRAV10 paired with TRAJ18 defined iNKT TCRs. A search of VDJdb, accessed on 1 November 2021, was run for TCRs annotated to CMV, EBV and SARS-CoV-2, with TCRs annotated for multiple antigens excluded. Using fastp at Q25 and MiXCR, TCRdb reprocessed the public reads and kept productive beta chains. For every CDR3 protein sequence, its rows merge into one entry that carries the most common genes and DNA. TCRdb, not the authors, supplied the V and J calls. In this sample the table shows 45,000 to 75,000 distinct CDR3 sequences, around 9% of which occur a single time. About 16% of the sample lies in the top ten.

Set within a cohort of healthcare workers in London, UK, this nested case-control study involved weekly PCR testing of nasopharyngeal swabs along with blood sampling. Healthcare workers were recruited between 23 and 31 March 2020, during the week of the UK lockdown, and were followed weekly for up to about 15 weeks. After removal of 0 bases from V and 6 bases from J, the junction retains 14 bases not matched to a gene. The CDR3 has 17 amino acids, counting the end cysteine and phenylalanine. Only the CDR3 region is kept as DNA, spanning 51 bases read in frame from base 1. CDR1 and CDR2, per the germline V gene (reference sequence), are DFQATT and SNEGSKA.

Sequenced: whole blood. The chain links TRBV20-1 with TRBJ2-1, with 7 bases matching TRBD2. The receptor comes from an adult who was a healthcare worker with PCR-confirmed SARS-CoV-2 infection or an uninfected control (not recorded which). The CDR3 has the sequence CSARDKWRTSSGNEQFF. In nucleotides, the sequence is TGCAGTGCTAGAGATAAGTGGCGGACTAGTTCTGGCAATGAGCAGTTCTTC.